The entry below gives a single T cell receptor beta chain sequence along with its context. Its antigen is currently not known. Within one base of it there is no much larger clone, and no base qualities were kept. This record belongs to a study of T cells in Graves' hyperthyroidism and ophthalmopathy (dated by TCRdb to the late 2010s). As for the study more broadly: Peripheral blood was collected at initial diagnosis, before any treatment. The paper reports TCR Vbeta CDR3 sequencing of fewer than 150 peripheral blood samples: around 45 ophthalmopathy, 75 to 80 hyperthyroidism and 17 progressor patients. Following sampling, methimazole starting at 30 mg daily was given to hyperthyroidism patients, and high-dose intravenous methylprednisolone was given to ophthalmopathy patients. The study also compared thyroid tissue and blood T-cell repertoires from more than five Graves' hyperthyroidism patients. The approximately 95 discovery patients were divided at random into training and test sets in a 7:3 ratio. To identify TCR V-J signatures that set the groups apart, the researchers used a discovery cohort of 100 patients, made up of 40 to 45 with Graves' ophthalmopathy and some 55 with stable Graves' hyperthyroidism. An independent validation cohort of under 20 hyperthyroidism patients and about 16 patients who later progressed to ophthalmopathy tested prospective prediction of ophthalmopathy.

Graves' hyperthyroidism was defined as stable when no progression to ophthalmopathy occurred over 18 months of follow-up. Hyperthyroidism patients were aged 18 to 65 years and newly diagnosed, with disease duration of less than 2 months. Patients with uncontrolled infections, other autoimmune diseases, pregnancy or lactation were excluded. Diagnoses were based on clinical symptoms, serum thyroxine and TRAb, thyroid ultrasound and orbital computed tomography. PBMCs were separated from 8 to 10 ml of fresh peripheral blood using Ficoll-Paque density gradient centrifugation. Trizol reagent was used to extract total RNA, and RNA quality was then checked on an Agilent 2100 Bioanalyzer. The CDR3 spans 15 residues, from the cysteine through the phenylalanine. Of the read, only the CDR3 DNA is kept; its 45 bases are in frame from base 1. From a lookup of the germline V gene, CDR1 and CDR2 are SGHTA and FQGTGA. Clipping removes 5 bases from V and 9 bases from J, with 5 as the unmatched junction base count.

The TCR beta CDR3 regions were amplified from the RNA transcripts. The first round of RT-PCR for the TCR CDR3 was performed with the HTBI primer set and the Qiagen OneStep RT-PCR kit. Libraries were constructed in a second round of multiplex PCR, after which size selection and purification were performed. Libraries were sequenced paired-end with 100 bp reads on an Illumina HiSeq2000. Regarding the original processing steps: Raw data were processed with SOAPnuke, discarding reads with adapters, uncalled bases, mean Phred below 15, or no exact constant-primer or identifier match. COPE v1.2.5 was used to merge the high-quality paired reads, and each unique nucleotide sequence was defined as a clonotype. MiTCR v1.1 was used to align clonotypes to the IMGT TRBV, TRBD and TRBJ reference segments. Only V-J combinations with frequency above 0.0001, covering about 99% of repertoires, were analysed. A TCS score was defined as the ratio of F50 (clonal expansion) to E x V (chaos), with BLOSUM62-based TCRdist applied between CDR3 peptides within each V-J. Welch's t-statistics and random forest reduced roughly 500 V-J features to roughly 13, which were used in a naive Bayes classifier (R e1071). TCRdb itself trimmed the public reads at Q25 with fastp, ran MiXCR and retained productive beta chains. CDR3 protein sequences are deduplicated, and each keeps its most common genes and DNA. The V and J calls shown here were made by TCRdb, not taken from the authors' results. The sample yields about 340,000 distinct CDR3 sequences; approximately 18% were counted once. The ten largest clones take up approximately 49% of the sample.

Points the paper makes about the study in general: Most expanded thyroid clonotypes (frequency above 0.001) were also found in blood, which suggests that blood repertoires may mirror thyroid immune responses. In validation, progression to ophthalmopathy was predicted by the model with roughly 71% sensitivity and just over 72% specificity, a median of approximately 6.5 months before onset. Sample size was not statistically predetermined, and blinding of investigators to group allocation was not performed. A model built on a 13 V-J signature distinguished ophthalmopathy from stable hyperthyroidism, reaching around 88% sensitivity and around 81% specificity in cross-validation and 80%/75% in testing.

This TCR derives from a woman aged 45-60 years with Graves' hyperthyroidism. The rearrangement joined TRBV7-3 to TRBJ2-1, and 15 junctional nucleotides match TRBD2. Sequencing used blood. The CDR3 reads CASSPGLAGGGEQFF. The sequence in DNA is TGTGCCAGCAGCCCGGGACTAGCGGGAGGTGGTGAGCAGTTCTTC.